This T cell receptor (beta chain) was observed in a study of PD-L1 blockade in urothelial cancer. The V end was cut by 1 base, the J end by 9 bases, with 10 bases between. Germline CDR1 and CDR2: KGHSH and LQKENI. The CDR3 extends over 13 amino acids. Using immunoSEQ multiplex PCR, the repertoire was profiled, and TCRdb retains in-frame clones only, with some absent. The data hold under 60,000 clones, with around 84% observed a single time. Time point defined: pretreatment peripheral blood. J is TRBJ2-1 and V is TRBV18; D is unclear. Sequenced material: PBMCs, taken around atezolizumab (anti-PD-L1) treatment. The TCR was taken from a man aged 65 to 79 with urothelial cancer. The CDR3 DNA follows: TGTGCCAGCTCACCACAGAACCGAGGTGAGCAGTTCTTC. Its protein is CASSPQNRGEQFF.